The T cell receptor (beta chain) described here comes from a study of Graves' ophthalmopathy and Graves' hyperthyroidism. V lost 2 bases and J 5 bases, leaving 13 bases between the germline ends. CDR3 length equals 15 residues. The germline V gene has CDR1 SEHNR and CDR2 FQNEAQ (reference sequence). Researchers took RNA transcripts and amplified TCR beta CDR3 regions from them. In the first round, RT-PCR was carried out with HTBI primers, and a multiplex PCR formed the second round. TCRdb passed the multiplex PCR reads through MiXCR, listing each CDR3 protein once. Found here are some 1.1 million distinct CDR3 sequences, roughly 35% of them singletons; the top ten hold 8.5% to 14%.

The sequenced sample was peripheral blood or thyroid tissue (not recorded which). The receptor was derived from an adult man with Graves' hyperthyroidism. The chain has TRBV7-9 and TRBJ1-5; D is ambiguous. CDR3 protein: CASSLPGDLHQPQHF. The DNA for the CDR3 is TGTGCCAGCAGCTTACCCGGAGATCTACATCAGCCCCAGCATTTT.